One sample yielded the 27 T cell receptor beta chains listed below, sequenced in a study of CD8 T cells in ankylosing spondylitis (dated 2017 in TCRdb). Libraries came from 5' RACE. This sample was sequenced with an Illumina HiSeq 2500. TCRdb reprocessed the public reads (quality trimming at Q25 with fastp, clone calling with MiXCR) and kept in-frame beta chains. All rows with the same CDR3 protein become a single entry with the most common DNA and genes. This sample has approximately 300,000 distinct CDR3 sequences in its table, and approximately 8.2% of those were observed once. Approximately 14% of the sample belongs to the ten largest clones. The antigens of these receptors remain unknown. What the research found in general, with its limitations: A TCR beta motif made up of seven or eight highly homologous amino acid variants appeared to be characteristic of blood from ankylosing spondylitis patients.

The sequenced material came from blood, either unsorted or a sorted T cell fraction (not recorded which). These receptors all stem from a male donor with ankylosing spondylitis.

The chain links TRBV11-2 to TRBJ2-3; D is perhaps TRBD2 (6 bases). Deletions cut 6 bases from V and 5 bases from J, with 15 bases between. The CDR3 contains 14 residues. Germline loops: CDR1 SGHAT, CDR2 FQNNGV. Here the CDR3 DNA reads TGTGCCAGCAGACCCGGGGGAGAGGGAGATACGCAGTATTTT. This codes for CASRPGGEGDTQYF.

This clonotype appeared many times. The V and J genes are TRBV27 and TRBJ2-7; D gene ambiguous. There are 11 residues in the CDR3. The V and J ends lost 10 bases and 9 bases respectively, with 16 bases between them. The germline V gene encodes CDR1 MNHEY and CDR2 SMNVEV (reference sequence). CDR3 DNA: TGTGCCACCCTAAGTAAGGGCGGGCAGTACTTC. It encodes CATLSKGGQYF.

The V and J genes are TRBV7-9 and TRBJ2-2; 7 bases agree with TRBD1. Germline CDR1 is SEHNR and CDR2 is FQNEAQ (reference sequence). The J segment lost 2 bases and the V segment lost 5 bases, leaving 8 bases of the junction unmatched. The CDR3 loop spans 16 amino acids. The CDR3 is CASSPRGQTNTGELFF. CDR3 in DNA: TGTGCCAGCAGCCCCCGGGGACAGACTAACACCGGGGAGCTGTTTTTT.

This clonotype was seen at least ten times. The chain employs TRBV20-1 and TRBJ2-1; no firm D call. CDR1 and CDR2 from the germline V gene are DFQATT and SNEGSKA (reference sequence). Trimming left V 2 bases short and J 5 bases short, with 13 bases between. The CDR3 has 14 amino acids. The CDR3 is CSARRSGLDNEQFF. In DNA, the CDR3 is TGCAGTGCTAGACGGTCGGGTCTGGACAATGAGCAGTTCTTC.

This clonotype was picked up many times. The genes are TRBV12-3 or TRBV12-4 and TRBJ2-2; D gene unclear. The V gene lost 7 bases and the J gene lost 8 bases, with 11 bases spanning the gap. CDR3 length equals 12 residues. As DNA, the CDR3 is TGTGCCAGCACCTGGGTAGCAGGGGAGCTGTTTTTT. This translates into CASTWVAGELFF.

This clonotype was recorded at least ten times. The gene calls are TRBV9 and TRBJ1-4, with D tentatively TRBD1 (5 bases). With 3 bases removed from V and 2 bases from J, the gap between germline ends came to 11 bases. In germline, CDR1 is SGDLS, CDR2 YYNGEE. The CDR3 is 15 amino acids. CDR3 sequence (DNA): TGTGCCAGCAGCGGCCAGGGCGGCACTAATGAAAAACTGTTTTTT. Translated, it gives CASSGQGGTNEKLFF. Full variable domain (outside the CDR3, taken from reference TRBV9 and TRBJ1-4): DSGVTQTPKHLITATGQRVTLRCSPRSGDLSVYWYQQSLDQGLQFLIQYYNGEERAKGNILERFSAQQFPDLHSELNLSSLELGDSALYFCASSGQGGTNEKLFFGSGTQLSVL.

This clonotype was observed at least ten times. The J gene is TRBJ2-5, the V gene TRBV5-1; unclear D gene. Trimming took off 4 bases at V and 1 base at J, with 8 bases between the two ends. Looked up from germline, CDR1 is SGHRS and CDR2 is YFSETQ. The CDR3 length is 13 residues. For the CDR3, the DNA is TGCGCCAGCAGCGGAATACTCCAAGAGACCCAGTACTTC. Encoded protein: CASSGILQETQYF.

This clonotype has only a few counts. The chain employs TRBV7-8 and TRBJ2-1; 7 bases are shared with TRBD2. The CDR3 covers 15 residues. In germline, CDR1 is SGHVS, CDR2 FQNEAQ. Germline trimming cut 3 bases from V and 9 bases from J; bases unmatched to any gene: 11. The CDR3 nucleotides read TGTGCCAGCAGCTTCAGGGTTGGGGGGGGTGGTGAGCAGTTCTTC. This gives the protein CASSFRVGGGGEQFF.

This chain joins TRBV20-1 and TRBJ2-5; D may be TRBD2 (6 bases). The germline gives CDR1 DFQATT, CDR2 SNEGSKA (reference sequence). The CDR3 loop spans 15 amino acids. With 0 bases removed from V and 1 base from J, the gap between germline ends came to 12 bases. CDR3 in amino acids: CSARDRRGAQETQYF. The CDR3 coding sequence is TGCAGTGCTAGAGATAGGAGGGGAGCCCAAGAGACCCAGTACTTC.

There are a few counts of this clonotype. The genes are TRBV29-1 and TRBJ1-5; D gene uncertain. V was trimmed by 5 bases and J by 3 bases, leaving 8 bases between them. Germline CDR1 reads SQVTM; CDR2 reads ANQGSEA. The CDR3 contains 12 residues. DNA of the CDR3: TGCAGCGTTATGACGGTCAATCAGCCCCAGCATTTT. It yields the protein CSVMTVNQPQHF.

V gene TRBV20-1 combines with J gene TRBJ2-5; TRBD1 is a possible D gene (6 bases). CDR3 length equals 14 residues. V was shortened by 6 bases and J by 4 bases, with 18 bases between the two germline ends. Germline V gene data show CDR1 as DFQATT and CDR2 as SNEGSKA (reference sequence). CDR3 coding DNA: TGCAGTGCCTATCCACTGGGGGCTCGAGAGACCCAGTACTTC. This gives the protein CSAYPLGARETQYF.

In this sample, this clonotype turned up a few times. V gene TRBV19 combines with J gene TRBJ1-1; 8 bases agree with TRBD1. Trimming cost V 4 bases and J 10 bases; bases outside gene matches: 14. CDR3 size: 15 residues. Per germline, CDR1 LNHDA and CDR2 SQIVND (reference sequence). The CDR3 DNA reads TGTGCCAGTAGTACTCGACAGGGGAAGGTTTTGGGAGCTTTCTTT. Protein product: CASSTRQGKVLGAFF.

The chain combines TRBV10-3 with TRBJ1-5; D is undetermined. From germline, CDR1 is ENHRY and CDR2 SYGVKD. Trimming pared 2 bases from V and 9 bases from J, leaving 11 bases between. The CDR3 contains 13 residues. The CDR3 DNA is TGTGCCATCAGTGAGGCGTTATTTGGGCCCCAGCATTTT. It yields the protein CAISEALFGPQHF.

This clonotype was seen a few times. The chain recombines TRBV6-5 with TRBJ2-1; no firm D call. Germline CDR1 and CDR2: MNHEY and SVGAGI. There are 15 residues in the CDR3. Trimming took off 2 bases at V and 0 bases at J, with 8 bases between the two ends. CDR3: CASSYSLDSYNEQFF. The CDR3 DNA is TGTGCCAGCAGTTACAGCCTAGACTCCTACAATGAGCAGTTCTTC.

The chain combines TRBV27 with TRBJ2-7; the D gene is possibly TRBD1 (5 bases). Trimming stripped 3 bases from V and 2 bases from J, with 8 bases between. The CDR3 runs to 13 residues. Per germline, CDR1 MNHEY and CDR2 SMNVEV (reference sequence). The CDR3 here is CASSFSDTYEQYF. As DNA, the CDR3 is TGTGCCAGCAGTTTTTCGGACACCTACGAGCAGTACTTC.

The CDR3 here is CASRRQGAGNQPQHF. CDR3 nucleotides: TGTGCCAGCAGGCGACAGGGGGCTGGCAATCAGCCCCAGCATTTT. This sequence joins TRBV27 and TRBJ1-5; 10 bases are a match to TRBD1. Unmatched junction bases numbered 4, after V lost 6 bases and J lost 2 bases. This CDR3 has 15 residues. Germline assignment: CDR1 MNHEY and CDR2 SMNVEV (reference sequence).

This clonotype has more than one count but fewer than ten. This chain uses TRBV6-1 with TRBJ2-3; TRBD1 is a possible D gene (5 bases). Trimming left V 2 bases short and J 0 bases short, with 9 bases between. The CDR3 contains 15 residues. Germline V CDR1 and CDR2: MNHNS, SASEGT. CDR3 in amino acids: CASSELKGSTDTQYF. In DNA, the CDR3 is TGTGCCAGCAGTGAATTGAAGGGGAGCACAGATACGCAGTATTTT.

This clonotype was seen more than once but under ten times. The V and J genes are TRBV3-1 and TRBJ2-7; D is uncertain. Germline loops: CDR1 LGHDT, CDR2 YNNKEL (reference sequence). This CDR3 contains 14 residues. V lost 1 base to trimming and J lost 3 bases, with 10 bases between them. The CDR3 is CASSQARLNYEQYF. The CDR3 DNA reads as TGTGCCAGCAGCCAAGCCCGACTGAACTACGAGCAGTACTTC.

There are a few counts of this clonotype. The J gene is TRBJ2-3, the V gene TRBV28; possibly TRBD2 for D (7 bases). The CDR3 spans 16 residues. Germline V gene data show CDR1 as MDHEN and CDR2 as SYDVKM. Trimming left V 5 bases short and J 2 bases short, with 17 bases between. The CDR3 sequence: CASSPLGGGFTDTQYF. Written as DNA, the CDR3 is TGTGCCAGCAGTCCCCTGGGGGGGGGCTTCACAGATACGCAGTATTTT.

This clonotype appeared many times. CDR3 in DNA: TGCGCCAGCAGCCAAGGGACTAAACCAGAGACCCAGTACTTC. Residues: CASSQGTKPETQYF. J is TRBJ2-5 and V is TRBV4-1, with a possible D match to TRBD2 (6 bases). The V and J ends lost 1 base and 4 bases respectively, with 10 bases between them. Germline lookup yields CDR1 MGHRA and CDR2 YSYEKL. CDR3 size: 14 residues.

This clonotype was detected a few times. This chain links TRBV20-1 with TRBJ2-1, with D perhaps assigned TRBD1 or TRBD2 (5 bases each). Germline V gene data show CDR1 as DFQATT and CDR2 as SNEGSKA (reference sequence). The CDR3 totals 12 residues. V lost 7 bases, J lost 5 bases, and 12 bases lay in between. CDR3 bases: TGCAGTGTACCGGGACGGAACAATGAGCAGTTCTTC. Protein sequence: CSVPGRNNEQFF.

There are a few counts of this clonotype. J is TRBJ1-2 and V is TRBV7-2; the D is unclear. The germline V and J ends were trimmed by 0 bases and 4 bases, with 18 bases remaining between them. The CDR3 totals 17 residues. The germline V gene has CDR1 SGHTA and CDR2 FQGNSA. CDR3 amino acids: CASSLAGRSADLYGYTF. DNA of the CDR3: TGTGCCAGCAGCTTAGCAGGCCGGTCGGCTGACCTCTATGGCTACACCTTC.

This clonotype showed up many times. This chain links TRBV12-3 or TRBV12-4 with TRBJ2-6, with TRBD1 matching over 7 bases. Germline trimming cut 6 bases from V and 0 bases from J; bases unmatched to any gene: 5. The CDR3 contains 16 residues. The CDR3, as DNA: TGTGCCAGCAGCCCGGGACAGCACTCTGGGGCCAACGTCCTGACTTTC. This codes for CASSPGQHSGANVLTF.

This clonotype came up many times. The chain joins TRBV5-1 to TRBJ1-1; D remains ambiguous. The CDR3 has 14 residues. The V gene lost 2 bases and the J gene lost 1 base, with 9 bases spanning the gap. The germline V gene has CDR1 SGHRS and CDR2 YFSETQ. The CDR3 reads CASSFKLENTEAFF. The CDR3 DNA reads TGCGCCAGCAGCTTTAAGTTAGAGAACACTGAAGCTTTCTTT.

This clonotype came up many times. The V call is TRBV5-1, the J call TRBJ1-3; D gene unclear. Germline V gene sequence: CDR1 SGHRS, CDR2 YFSETQ. The V end was cut by 0 bases, the J end by 0 bases, with 10 bases between. CDR3 size: 16 residues. The CDR3 protein is CASSLDDSSSGNTIYF. Here the CDR3 DNA reads TGCGCCAGCAGCTTGGATGACTCCAGCTCTGGAAACACCATATATTTT.

The chain recombines TRBV6-1 with TRBJ1-1; D is undetermined. The CDR3 covers 14 residues. Germline V gene data show CDR1 as MNHNS and CDR2 as SASEGT. V was clipped by 10 bases and J by 5 bases, with 20 bases between them. The CDR3 region has the DNA TGTGCCACCGAAACCGGAGGAGGGTGGACTGAAGCTTTCTTT. It codes for CATETGGGWTEAFF.

The chain links TRBV27 to TRBJ2-2; D is possibly TRBD1 (5 bases). The CDR3 loop spans 18 amino acids. The V end was cut by 9 bases, the J end by 0 bases, with 23 bases between. Germline CDR1 reads MNHEY; CDR2 reads SMNVEV (reference sequence). The CDR3 DNA reads TGTGCCAGTCGGCAAAGACAGATACTCACCGCGAACACCGGGGAGCTGTTTTTT. This gives the protein CASRQRQILTANTGELFF.